Sequencing of this T cell receptor (beta chain) was carried out in a study of blood T cell repertoires in COVID-19. About the study: The study drew acute and convalescent COVID-19 samples from the United States, Italy and Spain. From T cells, B-cell-depleted T cells, or PBMCs came the material, which was cDNA or gDNA.

Produced via immunoSEQ multiplex PCR; TCRdb's table is partial and in-frame only. The table has approximately 150,000 clones, approximately 89% seen once; the top ten hold roughly a tenth. V lost 2 bases, J lost 9 bases, and 11 bases lay in between. This CDR3 has 14 residues. Germline-derived CDR1 and CDR2 are MDHEN and SYDVKM. This chain joins TRBV28 and TRBJ1-6, with no clear D. The receptor was isolated from a man in his 60s with active or convalescent COVID-19. What was sequenced was peripheral blood. The CDR3 DNA is TGTGCCAGCAGTTTAGGTGCTATCGTTTCACCCCTCCACTTT. As protein: CASSLGAIVSPLHF. Looking up the rest from reference TRBV28 and TRBJ1-6 gives the full variable domain: DVKVTQSSRYLVKRTGEKVFLECVQDMDHENMFWYRQDPGLGLRLIYFSYDVKMKEKGDIPEGYSVSREKKERFSLILESASTNQTSMYLCASSLGAIVSPLHFGNGTRLTVT.